A selection of T cell receptor beta chains follows, all from one sample in a study of cytomegalovirus exposure and HLA in healthy donors. The table came from immunoSEQ multiplex PCR; TCRdb's copy has only in-frame clones and leaves some out. The sample includes about 130,000 clones. Sequencing was performed on PBMCs. The receptors shown here come from a man in his thirties or forties in good health and CMV-seronegative. Both conserved end residues are part of each CDR3. Each record gives: J gene, V gene, D gene, CDR3 DNA, CDR3 protein. The D gene is left open where the match is weak.

TRBJ1-1 | TRBV7-6 | - | TGTGCCAGCAGCTTAGATCTCGGGGAAGCTTTCTTT | CASSLDLGEAFF
TRBJ2-7 | TRBV5-1 | TRBD1 | TGCGCCAGCAGCCCTGGACAGGCCCCTAGGGAGCAGTACTTC | CASSPGQAPREQYF
TRBJ2-3 | TRBV5-5 | - | TGTGCCAGCAGCTTCCGGACTAGCACAGATACGCAGTATTTT | CASSFRTSTDTQYF
TRBJ1-5 | TRBV28 | TRBD1 | TGTGCCAGCGATGAACCGGGACAGGGGAATCAGCCCCAGCATTTT | CASDEPGQGNQPQHF
TRBJ1-2 | TRBV27 | - | TGTGCCAGCAGTTTGATGCAGGGTCATGGCTACACCTTC | CASSLMQGHGYTF
TRBJ2-7 | TRBV5-1 | - | TGCGCCAGCAGCTCTCGAGCTTACAGGGACGAGCAGTACTTC | CASSSRAYRDEQYF
TRBJ2-5 | TRBV25-1 | - | TGTGCCAGCAGTGACGTTCAGTTGGTAGCCTCCTTAGAGACCCAGTACTTC | CASSDVQLVASLETQYF
TRBJ2-1 | TRBV11-2 | - | TGTGCCAGCAGCCAAGGGGTGGTGGGGATAAATGAGCAGTTCTTC | CASSQGVVGINEQFF
TRBJ2-3 | TRBV30 | TRBD2 | TGTGCCTGGAGTGTGGGACTAGCGGGGTCAGCAGATACGCAGTATTTT | CAWSVGLAGSADTQYF
TRBJ2-1 | TRBV5-1 | TRBD1 | TGCGCCAGCAGCCCTCGACAGGGAGTGGACAATGAGCAGTTCTTC | CASSPRQGVDNEQFF
TRBJ1-2 | TRBV7-2 | TRBD1 | TGTGCCAGCAGCCCGACAGGGGGGGGCTATGGCTACACCTTC | CASSPTGGGYGYTF
TRBJ1-1 | TRBV18 | - | TGTGCCAGCTCCGCACAGGGAGAAACTGAAGCTTTCTTT | CASSAQGETEAFF
TRBJ1-1 | TRBV29-1 | - | TGCAGCGTTGCCCGGGTCCTGAACACTGAAGCTTTCTTT | CSVARVLNTEAFF
TRBJ2-7 | TRBV2 | - | TGTGCCAGCATAACCCAGTTCGGGTCAGTGGTTCCCTACGAGCAGTACTTC | CASITQFGSVVPYEQYF
TRBJ2-7 | TRBV28 | - | TGTGCCTCTTTTAGCGGCGGAGGATACGAGCAGTACTTC | CASFSGGGYEQYF
TRBJ2-1 | TRBV7-9 | TRBD2 | TGTGCCAGCAGCAGCCGAGGGGGACTAGCTTACAATGAGCAGTTCTTC | CASSSRGGLAYNEQFF
TRBJ2-3 | TRBV7-2 | TRBD1 | TGTGCCAGCAGCTTAAGGGTGACAGGGGGCGCAGATACGCAGTATTTT | CASSLRVTGGADTQYF
TRBJ2-7 | TRBV18 | - | TGTGCCAGCTCACCGACAGGTTACGAGCAGTACTTC | CASSPTGYEQYF
TRBJ2-5 | TRBV6-6 | - | TGTGCCAGCAGTTACTCTTCCCTAGCGGAGACCCAGTACTTC | CASSYSSLAETQYF
TRBJ2-1 | TRBV27 | - | TGTGCCAGCAATGGTAAGCGAGGCTCCTACAATGAGCAGTTCTTC | CASNGKRGSYNEQFF
TRBJ1-2 | TRBV2 | - | TGTGCCAGCAGTGAAGATAGCAGGGTCGACTATGGCTACACCTTC | CASSEDSRVDYGYTF
TRBJ2-1 | TRBV28 | TRBD2 | TGTGCCAGCAGGCGACCCCCCGGGACTAGCGGGAGAAATGAGCAGTTCTTC | CASRRPPGTSGRNEQFF